This T cell receptor (beta chain) comes out of a study of T-cell memory formation after mild COVID-19. This clonotype was observed a handful of times. No antigen is known for it. A single record per CDR3 protein comes from TCRdb applying MiXCR to the 5' RACE reads. The sample records under 650,000 distinct CDR3 sequences, roughly 17% being singletons. There are 14 residues in the CDR3. V was cut by 2 bases and J by 7 bases, with 14 bases left in between. The germline V gene has CDR1 SGHTA and CDR2 FQGNSA. Points from the study as a whole: Contracting CD4+ clones sat mainly in CM and EM; CD8+ in EMRA.

This sequence was found in an adult woman who had mild COVID-19 (a few samples of this study predate the infection). Cell type and time point are not known. The V gene is TRBV7-2, the J gene TRBJ2-5, with TRBD2 as a possible D gene (5 bases). Sequenced: PBMCs or a T cell subset sorted from them (not recorded which). The CDR3 DNA is TGTGCCAGCAGCTTACCGGGAACGCAGGCGACCCAGTACTTC. Its translation: CASSLPGTQATQYF.